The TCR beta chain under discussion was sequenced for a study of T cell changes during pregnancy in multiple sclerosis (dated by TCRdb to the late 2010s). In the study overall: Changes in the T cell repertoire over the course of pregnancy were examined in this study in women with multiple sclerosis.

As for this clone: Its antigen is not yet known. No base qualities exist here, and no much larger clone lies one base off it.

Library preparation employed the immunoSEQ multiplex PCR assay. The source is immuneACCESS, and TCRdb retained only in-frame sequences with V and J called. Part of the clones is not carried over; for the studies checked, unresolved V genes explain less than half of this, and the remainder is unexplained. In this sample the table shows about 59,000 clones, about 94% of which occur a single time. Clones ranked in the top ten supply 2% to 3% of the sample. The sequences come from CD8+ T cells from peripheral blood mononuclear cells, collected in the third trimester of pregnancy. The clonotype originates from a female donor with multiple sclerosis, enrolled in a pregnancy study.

At the DNA level, the sequence is TGTGCCAGCAGCTTAGGAGGTGGGAGCAATCAGCCCCAGCATTTT. It is translated as CASSLGGGSNQPQHF. The sequence is built from TRBV7-9 and TRBJ1-5, with no D gene named confidently. Trimming at the junction amounts to 1 base on V and 1 base on J, and the germline ends lie 8 bases apart. The germline V gene (reference sequence) provides CDR1 SEHNR and CDR2 FQNEAQ. The CDR3, cysteine through phenylalanine, is 15 amino acids long. Kept here is only the CDR3 DNA, which spans 45 bases and is read in frame from base 1.